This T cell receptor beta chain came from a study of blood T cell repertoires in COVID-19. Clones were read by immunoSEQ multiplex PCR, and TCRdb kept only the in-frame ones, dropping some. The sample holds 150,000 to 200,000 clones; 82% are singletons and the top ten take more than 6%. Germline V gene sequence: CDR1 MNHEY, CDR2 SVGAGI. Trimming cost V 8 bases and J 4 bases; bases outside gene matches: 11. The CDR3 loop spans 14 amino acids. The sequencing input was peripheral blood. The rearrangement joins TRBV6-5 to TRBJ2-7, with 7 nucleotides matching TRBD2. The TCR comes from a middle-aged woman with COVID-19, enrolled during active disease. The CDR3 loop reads CASAREEAGYEQYV. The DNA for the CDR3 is TGTGCCAGCGCCCGGGAAGAAGCGGGATACGAGCAGTACGTC.